This T cell receptor (beta chain) originates from a study of blood T cell repertoires in COVID-19. This table comes from immunoSEQ multiplex PCR, and its TCRdb copy is limited to in-frame clones, with some not included. The data hold under 200,000 clones, with around 90% observed a single time. In this sample, this clone turned up once. The CDR3 loop spans 15 amino acids. The V gene lost 0 bases and the J gene lost 6 bases, with 11 bases spanning the gap. Germline V gene sequence: CDR1 LGHNA, CDR2 YSLEER. The receptor's source is a man aged 50-59 years with acute or convalescent COVID-19. The chain uses TRBV4-3 and TRBJ1-4, with D possibly TRBD1 on 5 matching bases. Sequencing was performed on peripheral blood. CDR3 DNA sequence: TGCGCCAGCAGCCAAGATCGGGACTTTGATGAAAAACTGTTTTTT. This gives the protein CASSQDRDFDEKLFF.